This is a list of T cell receptor beta chains from one sample in a study of CD8+CD57+ T cells in acquired aplastic anemia. Via MiXCR, TCRdb re-called the reads, giving one row per CDR3 protein. The sample contains around 79,000 distinct CDR3 sequences, approximately 70% of which appear only once. The specimen sequenced was sorted CD4+, CD8+, or CD8+CD57+ T cells (not recorded which) from PBMCs. Receptor source: a human donor with aplastic anemia. Each CDR3 is given with its conserved first and last residue. The D gene is left open where the match is weak. Expanded clones get a size class; other rows say once, few or many, or leave the size out.

V,J,size,D,DNA,CDR3
TRBV7-9,TRBJ2-5,few,NA,TGTGCCAGCAGCTTAGGACTTAAGGAGACCCAGTACTTC,CASSLGLKETQYF
TRBV7-9,TRBJ2-7,NA,NA,TGTGCCAGCATCCAGGGCTACGAGCAGTACTTC,CASIQGYEQYF
TRBV24-1,TRBJ2-5,NA,NA,TGTGCCACCAGTGGGGCAGGGACTGCGACCCAGTACTTC,CATSGAGTATQYF
TRBV10-3,TRBJ2-1,NA,TRBD2,TGTGCCACCTCTAGACTAGCGGTTTCCAATGAGCAGTTCTTC,CATSRLAVSNEQFF
TRBV29-1,TRBJ2-5,NA,TRBD2,TGCAGCGTTGGACCTAGCGGAAGAGAAGAGACCCAGTACTTC,CSVGPSGREETQYF
TRBV14,TRBJ2-1,NA,TRBD2,TGTGCCAGCAGCCAAGTTCCTGGACTAGTTGACAATGAGCAGTTCTTC,CASSQVPGLVDNEQFF
TRBV2,TRBJ2-2,NA,NA,TGTGCCGGGGGGCGGACCTACACCGGGGAGCTGTTTTTT,CAGGRTYTGELFF
TRBV7-2,TRBJ1-5,many,NA,TGTGCCAGCAGCTTAGAAGTGGGTCAGCCCCAGCATTTT,CASSLEVGQPQHF
TRBV2,TRBJ2-7,NA,NA,TGTGCCAGCTCAGGCAATTACGAGCAGTACTTC,CASSGNYEQYF
TRBV29-1,TRBJ2-2,NA,TRBD2,TGCAGCGTTACACCTAGCGGGCAAGTCACCGGGGAGCTGTTTTTT,CSVTPSGQVTGELFF
TRBV20-1,TRBJ2-2,NA,TRBD1,TGCAGTGCTAGGGCTAAACAGGGGTGGAACACCGGGGAGCTGTTTTTT,CSARAKQGWNTGELFF
TRBV10-3,TRBJ2-2,NA,NA,TGTGCCATCAGTGAGCAGATTGCGGGAAGCACCGGGGAGCTGTTTTTT,CAISEQIAGSTGELFF
TRBV5-5,TRBJ1-1,NA,TRBD1,TGTGCCAGCAGCTTGGGGACAGGGGAATGGGCCACTGAAGCTTTCTTT,CASSLGTGEWATEAFF
TRBV20-1,TRBJ1-3,NA,NA,TGCAGTGCTAGACCCGACAGTCTCTCTGGAAACACCATATATTTT,CSARPDSLSGNTIYF
TRBV2,TRBJ2-6,NA,NA,TGTGCCAGCAGCCCTGGGGCCAACGTCCTGACTTTC,CASSPGANVLTF
TRBV10-3,TRBJ2-1,NA,TRBD2,TGTGCCATCAGCCTACCGGGACTAGCCTACAATGAGCAGTTCTTC,CAISLPGLAYNEQFF
TRBV7-9,TRBJ2-7,NA,TRBD1,TGTGCCAGCAGGTCGGGGACAGGAGGCGCCTACGAGCAGTACTTC,CASRSGTGGAYEQYF
TRBV20-1,TRBJ2-3,NA,NA,TGCAGTGCTAGAGATTACGCGGGTCCAGATACGCAGTATTTT,CSARDYAGPDTQYF
TRBV12-3/TRBV12-4,TRBJ2-7,NA,NA,TGTGCCAGCACCGGAGGGGGTGGAGGGCTCGAGCAGTACTTC,CASTGGGGGLEQYF
TRBV2,TRBJ2-5,NA,NA,TGTGCCAGCAGTGAACCGGGGGAGACCCAGTACTTC,CASSEPGETQYF
TRBV4-1,TRBJ1-6,NA,NA,TGCGCCAGCAGCCAAGATGGGGGCAGGGGCTCCTATAATTCACCCCTCCACTTT,CASSQDGGRGSYNSPLHF
TRBV4-3,TRBJ2-7,NA,NA,TGCGCCAGCAGCCAAGTGGTAGGGGGAACGTACGAGCAGTACTTC,CASSQVVGGTYEQYF
TRBV19,TRBJ1-1,NA,NA,TGTGCCAGTACCCAAGGACCATTAAACACTGAAGCTTTCTTT,CASTQGPLNTEAFF
TRBV2,TRBJ1-1,NA,NA,TGTGCCAGCACTACACCGAGACCCACTGAAGCTTTCTTT,CASTTPRPTEAFF
TRBV2,TRBJ2-5,NA,NA,TGTGCCAGCGGGGAGGACAGGATATTCGGGGAGACCCAGTACTTC,CASGEDRIFGETQYF
TRBV11-2,TRBJ2-5,few,TRBD2,TGTGCCAGCAGCTCGGGACTAGCGGGAGAAGAGACCCAGTACTTC,CASSSGLAGEETQYF
TRBV7-9,TRBJ2-7,NA,NA,TGTGCCAGCAGCTTCGGACAGCGCGAGCAGTACTTC,CASSFGQREQYF
TRBV24-1,TRBJ2-1,once,NA,TGTGCCACCAGTGATTGGCAGGGGATTGAGCAGTTCTTC,CATSDWQGIEQFF
TRBV12-5,TRBJ2-7,NA,NA,TGTGCTACCATTTACGAGCAGTACTTC,CATIYEQYF
TRBV2,TRBJ2-7,NA,NA,TGTGCCAGCAATTTCCCCATGGGGGGTGGCGAGCAGTACTTC,CASNFPMGGGEQYF
TRBV20-1,TRBJ1-2,NA,NA,TGCAGCGCTACTGGCGGCTATGGCTACACCTTC,CSATGGYGYTF
TRBV29-1,TRBJ2-3,NA,TRBD2,TGCAGCGTTGGCCCGGGACTAGCGGGAGAGGATACGCAGTATTTT,CSVGPGLAGEDTQYF
TRBV24-1,TRBJ1-6,few,NA,TGTGCCACCAGTGGCGCCGGGTCAAATTCACCCCTCCACTTT,CATSGAGSNSPLHF
TRBV25-1,TRBJ1-6,few,NA,TGTGCCAGCAGTGAATGGCAGGTACTAGGTTCACCCCTCCACTTT,CASSEWQVLGSPLHF
TRBV24-1,TRBJ2-5,NA,NA,TGTGCCTCCTCTTCGGCGGGGGCTTGGGAGACCCAGTACTTC,CASSSAGAWETQYF
TRBV7-9,TRBJ1-1,NA,NA,TGTGCCAGCAGCTTTTCAGGAACTGAAGCTTTCTTT,CASSFSGTEAFF
TRBV11-1,TRBJ2-7,NA,NA,TGTGCCAGCAGCCCACGCGAATTCTCCTACGAGCAGTACTTC,CASSPREFSYEQYF
TRBV13,TRBJ2-1,NA,NA,TGTGCCAGCAGCTTAGCGTGGGGAACCAATGAGCAGTTCTTC,CASSLAWGTNEQFF